The 21 T cell receptor beta chains listed next were all sequenced from one sample in a study of beta chain features in type 1 diabetes. These TCRs' antigens remain unknown. The sequenced template was cDNA made from the entire isolated RNA. Profiling relied on immunoSEQ multiplex PCR, and the TCRdb table lists in-frame clones only, not all of them. The sample holds about 170,000 clones, approximately 8% seen once. Study-level findings and limits: Among all four CD4+ subsets, Type 1 diabetes patients had TCRB CDR3s that were moderately but significantly shorter.

The sequencing input was central memory CD4+ T cells from blood. The receptors here all came from a man aged 18 to 29 with type 1 diabetes.

This clone was recorded a few times. In nucleotides, the CDR3 is TGTGCCAGCTCACCTGGGACAGGCGGAGACCAAGAGACCCAGTACTTC. Its translation: CASSPGTGGDQETQYF. The V gene is TRBV18, the J gene TRBJ2-5; 8 bases are a match to TRBD1. With 3 bases clipped from V and 0 bases from J, the junction kept 6 bases outside the gene matches. The germline gives CDR1 KGHSH, CDR2 LQKENI. The CDR3 length is 16 residues. The variable domain in full, completed from reference TRBV18 and TRBJ2-5, reads NAGVMQNPRHLVRRRGQEARLRCSPMKGHSHVYWYRQLPEEGLKFMVYLQKENIIDESGMPKERFSAEFPKEGPSILRIQQVVRGDSAAYFCASSPGTGGDQETQYFGPGTRLLVL.

This clone was counted only a few times. The J gene is TRBJ1-5, the V gene TRBV19; D uncertain. The CDR3 spans 12 residues. The germline CDR1 and CDR2 sequences are LNHDA and SQIVND (reference sequence). Trimming removed 7 bases at V and 6 bases at J, with 10 bases between. This chain's CDR3 is CASTHFGQPQHF. The CDR3 DNA reads as TGTGCCAGTACCCACTTCGGTCAGCCCCAGCATTTT.

This clone was picked up many times. The chain couples TRBV28 to TRBJ2-7, with D possibly TRBD2 on 6 matching bases. This CDR3 is built from 14 residues. Germline-derived CDR1 and CDR2 are MDHEN and SYDVKM. The V gene lost 1 base and the J gene lost 5 bases, with 12 bases spanning the gap. Here the CDR3 DNA reads TGTGCCAGCAGTTTATCGCAGGGCGGGGACGAGCAGTACTTC. It translates to CASSLSQGGDEQYF. The full variable domain, completed using reference TRBV28 and TRBJ2-7, is DVKVTQSSRYLVKRTGEKVFLECVQDMDHENMFWYRQDPGLGLRLIYFSYDVKMKEKGDIPEGYSVSREKKERFSLILESASTNQTSMYLCASSLSQGGDEQYFGPGTRLTVT.

In its sample, this clone was seen a few times. The chain links TRBV30 to TRBJ2-6; 8 nucleotides line up with TRBD1. Germline assignment: CDR1 GTSNPN and CDR2 SVGIG (reference sequence). Trimming took 0 bases from V and 0 from J; bases not matched to a gene: 4. CDR3 size: 17 residues. The CDR3 DNA sequence: TGTGCCTGGAGTGTGACAGGGGTGAGCTCTGGGGCCAACGTCCTGACTTTC. Translated: CAWSVTGVSSGANVLTF.

This clone was picked up a small number of times. The J gene is TRBJ2-3, the V gene TRBV7-2, with TRBD2 as a possible D gene (6 bases). Germline CDR1 and CDR2: SGHTA and FQGNSA. CDR3 length equals 14 residues. V was clipped by 5 bases and J by 1 base, with 10 bases between them. The CDR3 DNA reads TGTGCCAGCAGCCCGGGGGTAGGCACAGATACGCAGTATTTT. This encodes CASSPGVGTDTQYF.

Remarks on this clone: The junction does not match germline at one end; this may be a read error. This chain connects TRBV19 to TRBJ2-4, with 10 positions matching TRBD1. This CDR3 has 15 residues. Germline V gene sequence: CDR1 LNHDA, CDR2 SQIVND (reference sequence). CDR3 sequence (DNA): TGTGCCAGTTCCCGGACAGGGGGAGCCGAAAACATTCAGTACTTC. It encodes CASSRTGGAENIQYF.

This clone was recorded a few times. This chain uses TRBV29-1 with TRBJ1-4; D perhaps matches TRBD1 (5 bases). In germline, CDR1 is SQVTM, CDR2 ANQGSEA. The CDR3 sequence is 13 residues long. The germline V and J ends were trimmed by 7 bases and 0 bases, with 9 bases remaining between them. DNA for the CDR3: TGCAGCGCCGGGGGGGCAACTAATGAAAAACTGTTTTTT. The encoded protein is CSAGGATNEKLFF.

This clone has only a few counts. This rearrangement joins TRBV5-1 to TRBJ2-7; 8 nucleotides align to TRBD1. J gave up 9 bases and V 0 bases, and 8 bases lay outside the gene matches. The CDR3 is 14 amino acids. Germline assignment: CDR1 SGHRS and CDR2 YFSETQ. Written as DNA, the CDR3 is TGCGCCAGCAGCTTGGTTGGGACAGGTGAAATGCAGTACTTC. It translates to CASSLVGTGEMQYF.

This clone showed up just a few times. This chain links TRBV6-6 with TRBJ2-3; D remains unclear. The V and J ends lost 2 bases and 0 bases respectively, with 6 bases between them. The CDR3 is 14 amino acids. Per germline, CDR1 MNHNY and CDR2 SVGAGI (reference sequence). CDR3 nucleotide sequence: TGTGCCAGCAGTTACACTATTAGCACAGATACGCAGTATTTT. Its translation is CASSYTISTDTQYF.

This sequence joins TRBV18 and TRBJ2-7; 9 bases match TRBD1. Germline V gene data show CDR1 as KGHSH and CDR2 as LQKENI. After removal of 5 bases from V and 5 bases from J, the junction contained 7 bases not matched to a gene. The CDR3 covers 14 residues. CDR3 residues: CASSKTGGSHEQYF. The DNA of the CDR3 is TGTGCCAGCTCAAAAACAGGGGGCTCTCACGAGCAGTACTTC.

This chain links TRBV7-2 with TRBJ2-3, with D unresolved. Trimming removed 4 bases at V and 7 bases at J, with 9 bases between. This CDR3 is 12 amino acids long. Germline V gives CDR1 SGHTA, CDR2 FQGNSA. The CDR3 bases are TGTGCCAGCAGCTCCCAGTGGTATACGCAGTATTTT. Translating gives CASSSQWYTQYF. The full variable domain, with the rest looked up from reference TRBV7-2 and TRBJ2-3, is GAGVSQSPSNKVTEKGKDVELRCDPISGHTALYWYRQSLGQGLEFLIYFQGNSAPDKSGLPSDRFSAERTGGSVSTLTIQRTQQEDSAVYLCASSSQWYTQYFGPGTRLTVL.

The CDR3 nucleotides are TGTGCCTGGACTACGAACACCGGGGAGCTGTTTTTT. The encoded protein is CAWTTNTGELFF. The chain employs TRBV30 and TRBJ2-2; D is unresolved. Trimming removed 4 bases from V and 0 bases from J, with 3 bases in between. This CDR3 has 12 residues. Germline loops: CDR1 GTSNPN, CDR2 SVGIG (reference sequence).

This chain's CDR3 is CASSSWTGSSYEQYF. For the CDR3, the DNA is TGTGCCAGCAGCTCTTGGACAGGGAGCTCCTACGAGCAGTACTTC. This rearrangement joins TRBV7-2 to TRBJ2-7; 8 nucleotides match TRBD1. This CDR3 comprises 15 residues. Germline CDR1 SGHTA, CDR2 FQGNSA. V lost 4 bases and J lost 0; bases outside the gene matches: 5.

This clone was recorded a few times. This sequence joins TRBV5-4 and TRBJ1-2, with 7 bases fitting TRBD1. Germline CDR1 reads SGHNT; CDR2 reads YYREEE (reference sequence). The CDR3 extends over 15 amino acids. V was clipped by 4 bases and J by 5 bases; unmatched bases: 11. CDR3 residues: CASSPKTGTEYGYTF. In DNA form, the CDR3 reads TGTGCCAGCAGCCCTAAAACCGGGACAGAGTATGGCTACACCTTC.

In this sample, this clone turned up many times. The same CDR3 can be traced to other DNA sequences in this sample. This chain links TRBV6-6 with TRBJ2-7, with 7 bases fitting TRBD1. V shed 0 bases and J 2 bases; nucleotides not matched to a gene: 1. The CDR3 extends over 14 amino acids. CDR1 is MNHNY, CDR2 SVGAGI, per germline (reference sequence). Written as DNA, the CDR3 is TGTGCCAGCAGTTACTCGCAGGGGGCCTACGAGCAGTACTTC. Residues: CASSYSQGAYEQYF.

This clone appeared once. The CDR3 sequence: CASSLQGGSNEQFF. The CDR3 DNA is TGTGCCAGCAGTTTACAGGGAGGGTCCAATGAGCAGTTCTTC. The chain joins TRBV28 to TRBJ2-1; the match to TRBD2 covers 7 bases. This CDR3 is built from 14 residues. V dropped 2 bases and J dropped 6; count of bases not matched to a gene: 4. In germline, CDR1 is MDHEN, CDR2 SYDVKM.

This clone was seen ten or more times. The gene calls are TRBV2 and TRBJ2-3, with 7 bases matching TRBD2. CDR1 and CDR2 (germline): SNHLY, FYNNEI. V lost 1 base to trimming and J lost 4 bases; unmatched junction nucleotides: 2. CDR3 size: 14 residues. This CDR3 is CASSEVAGADTQYF. The CDR3 DNA reads TGTGCCAGCAGTGAAGTTGCGGGAGCAGATACGCAGTATTTT.

The genes are TRBV30 and TRBJ2-3; 10 nucleotides match TRBD2. This CDR3 spans 15 amino acids. Germline values: CDR1 GTSNPN, CDR2 SVGIG (reference sequence). The chain's CDR3 is CAWESSGGGTDTQYF. As DNA, the CDR3 is TGTGCGTGGGAGAGCAGCGGGGGGGGTACAGATACGCAGTATTTT.

The gene calls are TRBV7-2 and TRBJ2-4; possible D gene TRBD1, 7 bases. The length of the CDR3 is 17 residues. Trimming removed 5 bases from V and 0 bases from J, with 17 bases in between. The germline V gene has CDR1 SGHTA and CDR2 FQGNSA. The CDR3 protein is CASSTRSGGLAKNIQYF. Here the CDR3 DNA reads TGTGCCAGCAGCACCCGATCAGGGGGGTTAGCCAAAAACATTCAGTACTTC. Filled out from reference TRBV7-2 and TRBJ2-4, the complete variable domain reads GAGVSQSPSNKVTEKGKDVELRCDPISGHTALYWYRQSLGQGLEFLIYFQGNSAPDKSGLPSDRFSAERTGGSVSTLTIQRTQQEDSAVYLCASSTRSGGLAKNIQYFGAGTRLSVL.

The chain recombines TRBV2 with TRBJ2-7; a possible D gene is TRBD1 (5 bases). The CDR3 has 13 amino acids. Per the germline V gene, CDR1 is SNHLY and CDR2 is FYNNEI. The ends were cut back, 1 base at V and 2 bases at J, with 6 bases in the middle. The chain's CDR3 is CASSEGQTYEQYF. CDR3 coding DNA: TGTGCCAGCAGTGAAGGACAGACCTACGAGCAGTACTTC.

This clone has more than one count but fewer than ten. The rearrangement uses TRBV30 and TRBJ2-7; possible D gene TRBD1, 7 bases. Trimming removed 3 bases from V and 1 base from J, with 13 bases in between. The CDR3 totals 14 residues. The V gene's germline CDR1 is GTSNPN and CDR2 SVGIG (reference sequence). The CDR3 sequence is CAWSGRQGSYEQYF. DNA of the CDR3: TGTGCCTGGAGCGGGAGACAGGGTTCCTACGAGCAGTACTTC. Combining the CDR3 with reference TRBV30 and TRBJ2-7 gives the whole variable domain SQTIHQWPATLVQPVGSPLSLECTVEGTSNPNLYWYRQAAGRGLQLLFYSVGIGQISSEVPQNLSASRPQDRQFILSSKKLLLSDSGFYLCAWSGRQGSYEQYFGPGTRLTVT.